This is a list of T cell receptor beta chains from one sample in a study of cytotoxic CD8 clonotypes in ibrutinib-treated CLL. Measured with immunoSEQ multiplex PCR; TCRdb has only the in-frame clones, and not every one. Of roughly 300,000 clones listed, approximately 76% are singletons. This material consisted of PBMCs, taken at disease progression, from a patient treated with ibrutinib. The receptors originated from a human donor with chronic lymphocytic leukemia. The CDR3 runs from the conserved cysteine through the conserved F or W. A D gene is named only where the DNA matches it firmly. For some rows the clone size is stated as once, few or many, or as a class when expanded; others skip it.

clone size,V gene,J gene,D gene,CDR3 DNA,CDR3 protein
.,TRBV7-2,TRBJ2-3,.,TGTGCCAGCAGCATGGCTGTGGCAGATACGCAGTATTTT,CASSMAVADTQYF
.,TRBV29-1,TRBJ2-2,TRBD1,TGCAGCGTTGCTGGGGACAGGGGTCTCACCGGGGAGCTGTTTTTT,CSVAGDRGLTGELFF
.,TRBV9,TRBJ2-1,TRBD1,TGTGCAACCGGGACAGACTCCTACAATGAGCAGTTCTTC,CATGTDSYNEQFF
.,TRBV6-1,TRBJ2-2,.,TGTGCCAGCAGTGAACCGGCAGGGGTGAACACCGGGGAGCTGTTTTTT,CASSEPAGVNTGELFF
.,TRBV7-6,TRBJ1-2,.,TGTGCCAGCAGCTTAGGGGGGAACTATGGCTACACCTTC,CASSLGGNYGYTF
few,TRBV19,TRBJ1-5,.,TGTGCCAGTAACCCGGGCTCTAGCAATCAGCCCCAGCATTTT,CASNPGSSNQPQHF
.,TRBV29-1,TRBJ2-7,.,TGCAGCGTTTTATCCACCTACGAGCAGTACTTC,CSVLSTYEQYF
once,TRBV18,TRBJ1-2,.,TGTGCCAGCTCACCAAGGACATACCAGGGATCTAACTATGGCTACACCTTC,CASSPRTYQGSNYGYTF
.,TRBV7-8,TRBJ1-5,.,TGTGCCAGCAGCTTCGGTCAGGTCGAGCAGCCCCAGCATTTT,CASSFGQVEQPQHF
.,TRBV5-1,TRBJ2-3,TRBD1,TGCGCCAGCAGCTTCAGGGGGCGAGGGAACACAGATACGCAGTATTTT,CASSFRGRGNTDTQYF
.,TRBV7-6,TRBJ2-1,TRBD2,TGTGCCAGCAGCCAGGGTAGCGGGGCCAATGAGCAGTTCTTC,CASSQGSGANEQFF
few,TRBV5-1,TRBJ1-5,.,TGCGCCAGCAGCTTGGGGGTGAGTAGCAATCAGCCCCAGCATTTT,CASSLGVSSNQPQHF
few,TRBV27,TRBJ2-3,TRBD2,TGTGCCAGCAGTAGACTAGCGGGAGGGCCCACAGATACGCAGTATTTT,CASSRLAGGPTDTQYF
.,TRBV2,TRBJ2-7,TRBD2,TGTGCCAGCAGTGAATGGGGACTATCCTACGAGCAGTACTTC,CASSEWGLSYEQYF
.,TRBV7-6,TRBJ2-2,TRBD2,TGTGCCAGCAGCTTCACAATAATCCGGGACTACCACACCGGGGAGCTGTTTTTT,CASSFTIIRDYHTGELFF
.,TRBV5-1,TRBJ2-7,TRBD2,TGCGCCAGCAGCTTGGCTAGCGGGCGCGAGCAGTACTTC,CASSLASGREQYF
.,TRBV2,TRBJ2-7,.,TGTGCCAGCATCCGGCCAGGGCGGTACGAGCAGTACTTC,CASIRPGRYEQYF
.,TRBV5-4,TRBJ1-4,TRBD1,TGTGCCAGCAGCGAAAACAGGGGGCTTAATGAAAAACTGTTTTTT,CASSENRGLNEKLFF
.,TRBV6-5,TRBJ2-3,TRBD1,TGTGCCAGCAGTTACCTGGACAGGGGCCCTCCACAGTATTTT,CASSYLDRGPPQYF
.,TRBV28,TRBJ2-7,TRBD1,TGTGCCAGCAGACCCCAGGGGGCCACCTACGAGCAGTACTTC,CASRPQGATYEQYF
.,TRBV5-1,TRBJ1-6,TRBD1,TGCGCCAGCAGCTTGGCCGGGGGACAGCGAGGGTCACCCCTCCACTTT,CASSLAGGQRGSPLHF
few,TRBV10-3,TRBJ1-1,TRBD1,TGTGCCATCAAGGTAAGGCAGGGGGCCCTGAACACTGAAGCTTTCTTT,CAIKVRQGALNTEAFF
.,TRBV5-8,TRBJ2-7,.,TGTGCCAGCAGCTTGTATTACTACGAGCAGTACTTC,CASSLYYYEQYF
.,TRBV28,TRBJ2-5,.,TGTGCCAGCAGTCCCCCTATAGCCAAAGAGACCCAGTACTTC,CASSPPIAKETQYF